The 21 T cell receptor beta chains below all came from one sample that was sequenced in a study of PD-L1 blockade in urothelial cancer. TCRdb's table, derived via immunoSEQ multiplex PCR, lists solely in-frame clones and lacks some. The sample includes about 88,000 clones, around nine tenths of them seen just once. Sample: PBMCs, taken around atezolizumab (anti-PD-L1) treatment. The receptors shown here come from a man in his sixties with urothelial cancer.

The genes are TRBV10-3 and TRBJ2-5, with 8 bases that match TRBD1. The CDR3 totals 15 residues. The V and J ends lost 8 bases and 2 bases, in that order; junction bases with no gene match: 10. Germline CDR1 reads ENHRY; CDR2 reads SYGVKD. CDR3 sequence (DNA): TGTGCCATCGCATCCGGGACAGGCAATCAAGAGACCCAGTACTTC. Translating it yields CAIASGTGNQETQYF.

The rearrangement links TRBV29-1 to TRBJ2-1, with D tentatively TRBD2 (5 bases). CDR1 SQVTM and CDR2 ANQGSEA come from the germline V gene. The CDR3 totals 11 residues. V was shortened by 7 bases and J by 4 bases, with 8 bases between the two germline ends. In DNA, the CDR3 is TGCAGCGCACGGGAATACAATGAGCAGTTCTTC. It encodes CSAREYNEQFF.

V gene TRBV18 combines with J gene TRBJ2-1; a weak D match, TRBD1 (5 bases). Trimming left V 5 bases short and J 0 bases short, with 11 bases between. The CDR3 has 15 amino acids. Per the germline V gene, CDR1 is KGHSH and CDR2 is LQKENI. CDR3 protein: CASSTQGSSYNEQFF. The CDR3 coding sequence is TGTGCCAGCTCAACTCAGGGAAGCTCCTACAATGAGCAGTTCTTC.

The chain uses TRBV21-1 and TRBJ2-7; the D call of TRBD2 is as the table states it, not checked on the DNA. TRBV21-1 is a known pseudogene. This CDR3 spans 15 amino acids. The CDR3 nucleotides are TGTGCCAGCAGCAAAGATATACTGCCAACCTACGAGCAGTACTTC. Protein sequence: CASSKDILPTYEQYF.

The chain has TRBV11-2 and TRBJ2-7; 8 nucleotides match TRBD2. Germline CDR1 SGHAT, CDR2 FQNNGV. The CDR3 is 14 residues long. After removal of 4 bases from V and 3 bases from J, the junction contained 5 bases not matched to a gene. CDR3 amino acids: CASSSLAGIYEQYF. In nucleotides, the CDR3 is TGTGCCAGCAGCTCTTTAGCGGGGATCTACGAGCAGTACTTC.

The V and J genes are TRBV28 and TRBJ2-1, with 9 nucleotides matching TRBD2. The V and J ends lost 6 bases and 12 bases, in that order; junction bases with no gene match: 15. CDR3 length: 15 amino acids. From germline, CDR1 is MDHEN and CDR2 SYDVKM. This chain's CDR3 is CASSPGTSPRGGQFF. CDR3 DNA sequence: TGTGCCAGCAGCCCCGGGACTAGCCCCAGGGGGGGGCAGTTCTTC.

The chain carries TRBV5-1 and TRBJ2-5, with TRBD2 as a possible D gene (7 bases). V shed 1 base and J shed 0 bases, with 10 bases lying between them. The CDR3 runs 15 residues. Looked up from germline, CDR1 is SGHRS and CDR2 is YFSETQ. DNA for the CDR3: TGCGCCAGCAGCTTGAGGGGGGGATACCAAGAGACCCAGTACTTC. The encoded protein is CASSLRGGYQETQYF.

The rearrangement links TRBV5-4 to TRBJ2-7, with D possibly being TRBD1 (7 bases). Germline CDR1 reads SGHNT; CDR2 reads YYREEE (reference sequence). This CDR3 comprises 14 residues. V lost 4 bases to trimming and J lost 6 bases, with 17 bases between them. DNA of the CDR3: TGTGCCAGCAGCGGGTTTGGAGGGGGCGCCGAGCAGTACTTC. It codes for CASSGFGGGAEQYF.

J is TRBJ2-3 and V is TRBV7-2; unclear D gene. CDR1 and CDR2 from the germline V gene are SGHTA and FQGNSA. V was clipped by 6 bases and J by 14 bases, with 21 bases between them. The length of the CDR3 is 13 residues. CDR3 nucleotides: TGTGCCAGCAGTTACACCGAGGCCTCCCAGCGGTATTTT. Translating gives CASSYTEASQRYF.

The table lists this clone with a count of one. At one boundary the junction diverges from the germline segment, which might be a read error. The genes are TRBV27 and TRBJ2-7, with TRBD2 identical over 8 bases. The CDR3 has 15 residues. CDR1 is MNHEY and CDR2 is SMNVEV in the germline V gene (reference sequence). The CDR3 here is CASSISPGLAYEQYF. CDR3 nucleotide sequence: TGTGCCAGCAGTATATCGCCGGGACTAGCCTACGAGCAGTACTTC.

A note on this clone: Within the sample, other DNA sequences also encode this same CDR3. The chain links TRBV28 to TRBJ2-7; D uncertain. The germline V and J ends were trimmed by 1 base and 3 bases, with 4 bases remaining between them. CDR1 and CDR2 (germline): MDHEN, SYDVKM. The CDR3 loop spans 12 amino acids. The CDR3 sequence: CASSLSGYEQYF. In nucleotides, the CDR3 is TGTGCCAGCAGTTTATCGGGCTACGAGCAGTACTTC.

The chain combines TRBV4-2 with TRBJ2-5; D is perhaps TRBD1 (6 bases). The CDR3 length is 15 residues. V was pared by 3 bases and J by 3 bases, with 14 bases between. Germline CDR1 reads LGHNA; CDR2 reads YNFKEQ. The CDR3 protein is CASSQSGTTEETQYF. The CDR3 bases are TGTGCCAGCAGCCAGTCCGGGACAACTGAAGAGACCCAGTACTTC.

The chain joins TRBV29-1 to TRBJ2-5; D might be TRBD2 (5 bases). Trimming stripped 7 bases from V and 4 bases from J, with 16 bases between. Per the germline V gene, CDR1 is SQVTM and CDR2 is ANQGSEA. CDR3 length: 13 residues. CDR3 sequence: CSASEAAIETQYF. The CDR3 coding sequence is TGCAGCGCGTCGGAGGCGGCTATAGAGACCCAGTACTTC.

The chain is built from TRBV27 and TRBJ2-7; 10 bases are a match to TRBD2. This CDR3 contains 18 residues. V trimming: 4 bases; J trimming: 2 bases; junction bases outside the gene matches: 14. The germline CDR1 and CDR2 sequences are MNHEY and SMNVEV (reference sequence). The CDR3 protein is CASSSRLAGFRPPYEQYF. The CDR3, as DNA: TGTGCCAGCAGTTCCCGACTAGCGGGTTTCCGCCCCCCCTACGAGCAGTACTTC.

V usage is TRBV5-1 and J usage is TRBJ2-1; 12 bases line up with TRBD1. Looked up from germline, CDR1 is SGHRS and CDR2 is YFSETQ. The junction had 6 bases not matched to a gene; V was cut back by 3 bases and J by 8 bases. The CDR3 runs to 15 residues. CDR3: CASSSGTGGQDEQFF. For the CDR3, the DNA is TGCGCCAGCAGCTCCGGGACAGGGGGCCAGGATGAGCAGTTCTTC. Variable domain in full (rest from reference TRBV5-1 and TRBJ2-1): KAGVTQTPRYLIKTRGQQVTLSCSPISGHRSVSWYQQTPGQGLQFLFEYFSETQRNKGNFPGRFSGRQFSNSRSEMNVSTLELGDSALYLCASSSGTGGQDEQFFGPGTRLTVL.

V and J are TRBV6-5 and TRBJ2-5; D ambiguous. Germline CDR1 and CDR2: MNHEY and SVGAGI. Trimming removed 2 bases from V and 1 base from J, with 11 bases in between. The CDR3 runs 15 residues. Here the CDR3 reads CASSYVPGPQETQYF. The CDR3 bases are TGTGCCAGCAGTTACGTGCCAGGCCCCCAAGAGACCCAGTACTTC.

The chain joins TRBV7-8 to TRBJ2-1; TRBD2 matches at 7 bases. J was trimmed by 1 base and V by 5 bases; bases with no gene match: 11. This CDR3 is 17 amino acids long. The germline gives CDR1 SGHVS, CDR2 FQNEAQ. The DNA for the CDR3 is TGTGCCAGCAGCCCACTTTCCAGCGGGAATTCCTACAATGAGCAGTTCTTC. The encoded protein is CASSPLSSGNSYNEQFF.

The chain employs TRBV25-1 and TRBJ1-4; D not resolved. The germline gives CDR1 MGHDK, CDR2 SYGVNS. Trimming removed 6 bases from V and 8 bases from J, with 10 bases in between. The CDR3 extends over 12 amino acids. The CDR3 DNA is TGTGCCAGCAGGACATCTGGGGAAAAACTGTTTTTT. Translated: CASRTSGEKLFF.

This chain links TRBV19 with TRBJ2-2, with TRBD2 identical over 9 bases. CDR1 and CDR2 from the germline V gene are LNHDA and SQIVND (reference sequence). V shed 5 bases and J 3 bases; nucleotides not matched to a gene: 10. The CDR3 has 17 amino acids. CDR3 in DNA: TGTGCCAGTAGTCCCCCCCGCGGGGGGGCGGACACCGGGGAGCTGTTTTTT. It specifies CASSPPRGGADTGELFF. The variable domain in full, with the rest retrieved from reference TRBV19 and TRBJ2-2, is DGGITQSPKYLFRKEGQNVTLSCEQNLNHDAMYWYRQDPGQGLRLIYYSQIVNDFQKGDIAEGYSVSREKKESFPLTVTSAQKNPTAFYLCASSPPRGGADTGELFFGEGSRLTVL.

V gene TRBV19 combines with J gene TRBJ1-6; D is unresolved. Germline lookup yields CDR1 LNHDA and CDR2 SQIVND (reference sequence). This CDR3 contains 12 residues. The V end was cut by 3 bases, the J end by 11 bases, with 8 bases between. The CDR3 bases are TGTGCCAGTAGTATGGCAGCGACACCCCTCCACTTT. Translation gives CASSMAATPLHF.

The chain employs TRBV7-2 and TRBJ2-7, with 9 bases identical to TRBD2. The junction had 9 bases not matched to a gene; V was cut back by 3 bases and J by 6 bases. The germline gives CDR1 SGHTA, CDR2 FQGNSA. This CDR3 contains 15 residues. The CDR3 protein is CASSLRAGGSTEQYF. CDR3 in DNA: TGTGCCAGCAGCTTGAGGGCGGGAGGGAGTACCGAGCAGTACTTC.